This TCR beta chain is from a study of blood T cell repertoires in COVID-19. Study details: Material from acute and convalescent COVID-19 was sourced from the United States, Italy and Spain.

Sequencing was performed with immunoSEQ multiplex PCR; in TCRdb, only in-frame clones are kept and a portion is missing. The profile shows approximately 120,000 clones, about 74% of them singletons. Germline V gives CDR1 MRHNA, CDR2 SNTAGT. The CDR3 has 18 residues. Unmatched junction bases numbered 12, after V lost 5 bases and J lost 1 base. Sequenced sample: peripheral blood. The chain is built from TRBV6-4 and TRBJ2-2; 8 positions match TRBD1. The TCR was taken from a man aged 60-69 years with acute or convalescent COVID-19. The CDR3 here is CASSTNNRGTGNTGELFF. The CDR3 bases are TGTGCCAGCAGTACTAATAATCGGGGGACAGGGAACACCGGGGAGCTGTTTTTT.